A single sample gave rise to the 5 T cell receptor beta chains below, sequenced in a study of blood T cell repertoires in COVID-19. Profiled with immunoSEQ multiplex PCR; TCRdb holds only in-frame clones, not every one. Of about 48,000 clones listed, approximately 80% are singletons. Sequenced material: peripheral blood. The receptors were sampled from a man aged 35-49 years with acute or convalescent COVID-19.

V and J are TRBV28 and TRBJ2-6; D unresolved. V lost 5 bases, J lost 0 bases, and 17 bases lay in between. This CDR3 has 18 amino acids. Germline V gene data show CDR1 as MDHEN and CDR2 as SYDVKM. CDR3 residues: CASSLPGLRSSGANVLTF. The DNA of the CDR3 is TGTGCCAGCAGTCTTCCTGGGCTCAGGTCCTCTGGGGCCAACGTCCTGACTTTC.

The gene calls are TRBV11-2 and TRBJ2-2; D unresolved. Germline CDR1 SGHAT, CDR2 FQNNGV. This CDR3 is built from 13 residues. V dropped 2 bases and J dropped 6 bases, with 7 bases sitting between them. The CDR3 coding sequence is TGTGCCAGCAGCTTACCCCTAGCCGGGGAGCTGTTTTTT. It encodes CASSLPLAGELFF.

V gene TRBV5-1 combines with J gene TRBJ2-7; D is perhaps TRBD2 (6 bases). Germline CDR1 and CDR2: SGHRS and YFSETQ. V lost 6 bases and J lost 4, with 11 bases in between. CDR3 length: 12 amino acids. CDR3 DNA: TGCGCCAGCACCAGGGACTGGTACGAGCAGTACTTC. It is translated as CASTRDWYEQYF.

This rearrangement joins TRBV5-1 to TRBJ2-2; D gene uncertain. Per germline, CDR1 SGHRS and CDR2 YFSETQ. The CDR3 covers 13 residues. V lost 0 bases to trimming and J lost 7 bases, with 7 bases between them. CDR3 residues: CASSLAADGELFF. Here the CDR3 DNA reads TGCGCCAGCAGCTTGGCCGCAGACGGGGAGCTGTTTTTT.

V and J are TRBV5-1 and TRBJ2-7; no clear D. V shed 0 bases and J shed 7 bases, with 14 bases lying between them. CDR3 length equals 14 residues. Germline values: CDR1 SGHRS, CDR2 YFSETQ. The CDR3 here is CASSLVGAQREQYF. The CDR3 DNA reads TGCGCCAGCAGCTTGGTGGGTGCTCAGAGGGAGCAGTACTTC.